This T cell receptor beta chain derives from a study of post-analysis software for immune sequencing data. As for the study in general: The study covered relapsing-remitting, secondary progressive and progressive-relapsing courses of multiple sclerosis. The study's findings and limits: A few TRBV segments (TRBV5-6, TRBV5-1 and TRBV20-1 among them) occurred more frequently in patients than in controls.

To note about this clonotype: Its antigen remains unidentified.

CDR3 length: 15 amino acids. Trimming removed 5 bases from V and 2 bases from J, with 14 bases in between. Germline loops: CDR1 SGHNT, CDR2 YENEEA. Tagging with unique molecular identifiers was a feature of the TCR beta cDNA libraries. TCRdb re-analysed the PCR reads in MiXCR, keeping a single row per CDR3 protein. This sample yields roughly 730,000 distinct CDR3 sequences, of which 30% are seen a single time; about 0.5% belongs to the top ten. The chain is built from TRBV11-3 and TRBJ2-3; D is perhaps TRBD1 or TRBD2 (6 bases each). The TCR was taken from a girl aged 10 to 17 with multiple sclerosis. Sequencing was done on a sample of blood. The CDR3: CASSPGGGITDTQYF. The CDR3 DNA sequence: TGTGCCAGCAGCCCAGGAGGGGGAATCACAGATACGCAGTATTTT.